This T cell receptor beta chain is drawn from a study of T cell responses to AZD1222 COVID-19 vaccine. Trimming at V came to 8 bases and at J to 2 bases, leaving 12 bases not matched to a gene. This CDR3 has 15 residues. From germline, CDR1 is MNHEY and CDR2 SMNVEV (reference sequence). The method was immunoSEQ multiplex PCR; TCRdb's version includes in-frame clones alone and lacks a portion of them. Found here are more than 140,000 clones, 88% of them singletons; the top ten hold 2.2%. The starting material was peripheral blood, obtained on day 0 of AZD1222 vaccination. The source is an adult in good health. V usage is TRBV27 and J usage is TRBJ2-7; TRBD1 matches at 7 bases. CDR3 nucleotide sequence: TGTGCCAGCCGTTCTCCAATGGGACAGACCTACGAGCAGTACTTC. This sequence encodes CASRSPMGQTYEQYF.